This passage covers 3 T cell receptor beta chains from one sample sequenced in a study of blood T cell repertoires in COVID-19. This table comes from immunoSEQ multiplex PCR, and its TCRdb copy is limited to in-frame clones, with some not included. This table has approximately 480,000 clones, around 90% appearing once. Sequencing was carried out using PBMCs or T cells enriched from blood (not recorded which). The receptors were sampled from a woman aged 18 to 35 who had recovered from COVID-19.

This clone was detected only a few times. The V gene is TRBV27, the J gene TRBJ1-1, with D possibly TRBD1 on 6 matching bases. Germline assignment: CDR1 MNHEY and CDR2 SMNVEV (reference sequence). This CDR3 spans 15 amino acids. V shed 4 bases and J shed 4 bases, with 16 bases lying between them. CDR3 bases: TGTGCCAGCAGTTCTACCAGGGGATTAGGCACTGAAGCTTTCTTT. Translation: CASSSTRGLGTEAFF.

The chain is built from TRBV9 and TRBJ2-1, with TRBD1 identical over 10 bases. The V and J ends lost 4 bases and 6 bases, in that order; junction bases with no gene match: 7. Germline CDR1 SGDLS, CDR2 YYNGEE. The CDR3 is 15 residues long. This CDR3 is CASSTGTGVGNEQFF. The CDR3, as DNA: TGTGCCAGCAGCACCGGGACAGGGGTGGGCAATGAGCAGTTCTTC.

This CDR3 is CASSYAGVEGTEAFF. The CDR3 nucleotides are TGTGCCAGCAGTTACGCGGGCGTGGAGGGCACTGAAGCTTTCTTT. V gene TRBV6-6 combines with J gene TRBJ1-1; no firm D call. The CDR3 runs 15 residues. Trimming took off 2 bases at V and 4 bases at J, with 14 bases between the two ends. Per the germline V gene, CDR1 is MNHNY and CDR2 is SVGAGI (reference sequence).